The present TCR beta chain was sequenced within a study of response to subunit inactivated influenza vaccine. This clonotype was picked up many times. Germline CDR1 and CDR2: SQVTM and ANQGSEA. V was cut by 7 bases and J by 3 bases, with 12 bases left in between. This CDR3 has 12 residues. MiXCR was run by TCRdb on the RT-PCR reads, yielding one entry per CDR3 protein. The table lists about 530,000 distinct CDR3 sequences, 13% of them singletons. The chain is built from TRBV29-1 and TRBJ1-2; unclear D gene. Sequenced material: PBMCs from blood, taken roughly 6 weeks after vaccination. The receptor was isolated from a man aged 50-60 years who received an inactivated influenza vaccine. Written as DNA, the CDR3 is TGCAGCGCAGTCGGAGCCCACTATGGCTACACCTTC. Amino acid sequence: CSAVGAHYGYTF. The full variable domain, its missing parts supplied by reference TRBV29-1 and TRBJ1-2, is SAVISQKPSRDICQRGTSLTIQCQVDSQVTMMFWYRQQPGQSLTLIATANQGSEATYESGFVIDKFPISRPNLTFSTLTVSNMSPEDSSIYLCSAVGAHYGYTFGSGTRLTVV.